A selection of T cell receptor beta chains follows, all from one sample in a study of shared clonotypes between healthy human individuals. Clones were read by immunoSEQ multiplex PCR, and TCRdb kept only the in-frame ones, dropping some. The sample contains more than 550,000 clones, about nine tenths of which appear only once. The sample consisted of memory CD8+ T cells from PBMCs. Receptor source: a man between 18 and 35 years old in good health. Some clones in this sample may be carry-over from other donors' samples. Both conserved end residues are part of each CDR3. A D gene is named only where the DNA matches it firmly. Size values are once, few and many counts, or a class for expanded clones, and some rows have none.

d_gene,v_gene,abundance,j_gene,CDR3aa,CDR3nt
-,TRBV4-1,-,TRBJ2-7,CASSQERIGQDEQYF,TGCGCCAGCAGCCAAGAACGGATCGGGCAGGACGAGCAGTACTTC
TRBD2,TRBV4-1,-,TRBJ2-7,CASSPGTSARSGEQYF,TGCGCCAGCAGCCCAGGGACTAGCGCCCGCTCTGGCGAGCAGTACTTC
TRBD1,TRBV6-4,-,TRBJ1-4,CASRSAGTGDVATNEKLFF,TGTGCCAGCAGGAGTGCCGGGACAGGGGATGTTGCAACTAATGAAAAACTGTTTTTT
TRBD1,TRBV19,-,TRBJ2-7,CASSIDRASYEQYF,TGTGCCAGTAGTATCGACAGGGCCTCCTACGAGCAGTACTTC
TRBD1,TRBV19,-,TRBJ2-1,CASSDGQGAWNEQFF,TGTGCCAGTAGTGATGGACAGGGGGCATGGAATGAGCAGTTCTTC
-,TRBV4-3,-,TRBJ2-1,CASSQVRDGEQFF,TGCGCCAGCAGCCAAGTGAGGGACGGTGAGCAGTTCTTC
TRBD1,TRBV9,-,TRBJ2-1,CASSARQGARSYNEQFF,TGTGCCAGCAGCGCCCGACAGGGGGCGAGATCCTACAATGAGCAGTTCTTC
-,TRBV5-1,-,TRBJ1-1,CASSLDPRRPEAFF,TGCGCCAGCAGCTTGGACCCCCGCCGCCCTGAAGCTTTCTTT
TRBD2,TRBV9,-,TRBJ2-1,CASSVHKRTSSYNEQFF,TGTGCCAGCAGCGTACATAAGCGGACTAGCTCCTACAATGAGCAGTTCTTC
-,TRBV4-3,-,TRBJ2-7,CASSQDWRTLYEQYF,TGCGCCAGCAGCCAAGATTGGAGAACCCTCTACGAGCAGTACTTC
-,TRBV28,-,TRBJ1-5,CASSSGGNDQPQHF,TGTGCCAGCTCCTCCGGGGGAAACGATCAGCCCCAGCATTTT
-,TRBV10-1,-,TRBJ2-1,CASSEIQGQYNEQFF,TGCGCCAGCAGTGAGATACAGGGACAATACAATGAGCAGTTCTTC
-,TRBV7-6,-,TRBJ2-6,CASSLADWAEPNSGANVLTF,TGTGCCAGCAGCTTAGCGGATTGGGCGGAACCGAACTCTGGGGCCAACGTCCTGACTTTC
-,TRBV11-2,-,TRBJ2-3,CASSLSRLQYSANTQYF,TGTGCCAGCAGCTTATCCCGCCTCCAATACTCCGCCAATACGCAGTATTTT
-,TRBV25-1,-,TRBJ1-1,CASSPENSPEAFF,TGTGCCAGCAGTCCCGAAAACAGCCCTGAAGCTTTCTTT
-,TRBV7-9,few,TRBJ2-2,CASTNGEGDTGELFF,TGTGCCAGCACCAATGGCGAGGGAGACACCGGGGAGCTGTTTTTT
TRBD2,TRBV4-2,-,TRBJ2-7,CASSQEPGLAVSYEQYF,TGTGCCAGCAGCCAGGAGCCGGGACTAGCGGTATCCTACGAGCAGTACTTC
-,TRBV6-6,-,TRBJ1-2,CASIQGGPHGYTF,TGTGCCAGCATCCAAGGGGGACCCCATGGCTACACCTTC
-,TRBV7-8,-,TRBJ2-3,CASSSVDTDTQYF,TGTGCCAGCAGCTCAGTGGACACAGATACGCAGTATTTT
-,TRBV28,-,TRBJ2-7,CASSFREQYF,TGTGCCAGCAGTTTCCGGGAGCAGTACTTC
-,TRBV6-1,-,TRBJ2-3,CASSEALHKTDTQYF,TGTGCCAGCAGTGAAGCGTTACATAAGACAGATACGCAGTATTTT
TRBD2,TRBV5-1,-,TRBJ2-2,CASSLGSGISGELFF,TGCGCCAGCAGCTTGGGTAGCGGGATATCCGGGGAGCTGTTTTTT
TRBD1,TRBV2,once,TRBJ1-1,CASSEWDRGDAEAFF,TGTGCCAGCAGTGAATGGGACAGGGGAGACGCTGAAGCTTTCTTT
-,TRBV9,once,TRBJ1-1,CASSVVRDGPIEAFF,TGTGCCAGCAGCGTAGTTAGGGACGGCCCGATTGAAGCTTTCTTT
TRBD1,TRBV27,-,TRBJ2-3,CASGRPRGTTDTQYF,TGTGCCAGCGGACGGCCCAGGGGGACCACAGATACGCAGTATTTT
TRBD1,TRBV19,-,TRBJ1-2,CASSQDRTNYGYTF,TGTGCCAGTAGCCAGGACAGGACCAACTATGGCTACACCTTC
TRBD1,TRBV7-2,-,TRBJ1-5,CASSSGGYSNQPQHF,TGTGCCAGCAGCTCAGGGGGCTATAGCAATCAGCCCCAGCATTTT
-,TRBV6-1,once,TRBJ1-5,CASSEPGINQPQHF,TGTGCCAGCAGTGAACCCGGCATCAATCAGCCCCAGCATTTT
-,TRBV27,-,TRBJ1-2,CASRPTGGRFYGYTF,TGTGCCAGTCGACCCACGGGGGGGAGGTTTTATGGCTACACCTTC
-,TRBV9,-,TRBJ2-5,CASSVAGWGETQYF,TGTGCCAGCAGCGTAGCGGGGTGGGGGGAGACCCAGTACTTC
TRBD1,TRBV19,-,TRBJ1-2,CASSPWDRGPDGYTF,TGTGCCAGTAGCCCTTGGGACAGGGGTCCAGATGGCTACACCTTC
TRBD1,TRBV18,-,TRBJ2-7,CASSPIVEGGSHEQYF,TGTGCCAGCTCACCTATCGTTGAAGGGGGCTCTCACGAGCAGTACTTC
-,TRBV7-3,-,TRBJ2-1,CASSLVRSNEQFF,TGTGCCAGCAGCCTTGTCAGGTCCAATGAGCAGTTCTTC
TRBD1,TRBV27,-,TRBJ2-7,CATSDRGRSYEQYF,TGTGCCACCTCCGACAGGGGGCGCTCCTACGAGCAGTACTTC
TRBD2,TRBV27,-,TRBJ2-1,CASSFTYPSNLAGLPHEQFF,TGTGCCAGCAGTTTCACCTATCCCTCTAATCTAGCGGGCCTCCCCCATGAGCAGTTCTTC
-,TRBV27,-,TRBJ1-4,CASSPIGGATNEKLFF,TGTGCCAGCAGCCCCATCGGAGGGGCAACTAATGAAAAACTGTTTTTT
TRBD1,TRBV19,-,TRBJ2-3,CASSTSQGATQYF,TGTGCCAGTAGTACCTCACAGGGGGCTACGCAGTATTTT
TRBD1,TRBV7-3,-,TRBJ2-5,CASSLRGQGQETQYF,TGTGCCAGCAGCTTAAGAGGACAGGGTCAAGAGACCCAGTACTTC
TRBD1,TRBV9,few,TRBJ2-7,CASSADRAGGQYF,TGTGCCAGCAGCGCTGACAGGGCCGGCGGGCAGTACTTC
TRBD1,TRBV15,-,TRBJ2-7,CATSRAIDRGGNEQYF,TGTGCCACCAGCAGAGCCATCGACAGGGGAGGCAACGAGCAGTACTTC
TRBD2,TRBV9,-,TRBJ2-7,CASSPSSGRIEQYF,TGTGCCAGCAGCCCGTCTAGCGGTCGTATCGAGCAGTACTTC
-,TRBV19,-,TRBJ1-1,CAYPSWGQGDNTEAFF,TGTGCCTACCCCTCATGGGGGCAGGGAGATAACACTGAAGCTTTCTTT
-,TRBV20-1,-,TRBJ2-7,CSASLQNEQYF,TGCAGTGCTAGTCTTCAGAACGAGCAGTACTTC
TRBD2,TRBV28,-,TRBJ2-7,CASGGRYEQYF,TGTGCCAGCGGCGGGAGGTACGAGCAGTACTTC
-,TRBV19,-,TRBJ2-7,CASSSSRHRRSYEQYF,TGTGCCAGTAGTTCCTCGAGACACCGTAGATCCTACGAGCAGTACTTC
TRBD2,TRBV5-4,-,TRBJ2-7,CASSVTSGSYEQYF,TGTGCCAGCAGCGTGACTAGCGGGAGCTACGAGCAGTACTTC